These 25 T cell receptor beta chains share one sample of origin, sequenced in a study of OX40 agonist ivuxolimab in advanced cancers. Some clones are missing from TCRdb's copy, which holds only in-frame ones; the method was immunoSEQ multiplex PCR. The sample yields about 120,000 clones, approximately 92% seen once. Material: CD4+ or CD8+ T cells sorted from blood, obtained in a trial of the OX40 agonist ivuxolimab. All receptors come from an adult with an advanced solid tumor such as melanoma, head and neck, liver or kidney cancer.

The J gene is TRBJ1-5, the V gene TRBV19, with unresolved D. Per the germline V gene, CDR1 is LNHDA and CDR2 is SQIVND (reference sequence). The CDR3 covers 13 residues. Trimming shortened V by 5 bases and J by 0 bases, and 5 bases separated the two germline ends. CDR3 coding DNA: TGTGCCAGTAGTTACACTAGCAATCAGCCCCAGCATTTT. This sequence encodes CASSYTSNQPQHF.

The rearrangement joins TRBV11-2 to TRBJ1-1, with D maybe TRBD1 (6 bases). Trimming removed 5 bases from V and 4 bases from J, with 14 bases in between. This CDR3 has 14 amino acids. Germline-derived CDR1 and CDR2 are SGHAT and FQNNGV. CDR3 sequence (DNA): TGTGCCAGCAGCCAACAGGGCTTGGGCACTGAAGCTTTCTTT. Its protein is CASSQQGLGTEAFF. Full variable domain (rest looked up from reference TRBV11-2 and TRBJ1-1): EAGVAQSPRYKIIEKRQSVAFWCNPISGHATLYWYQQILGQGPKLLIQFQNNGVVDDSQLPKDRFSAERLKGVDSTLKIQPAKLEDSAVYLCASSQQGLGTEAFFGQGTRLTVV.

The chain is built from TRBV5-1 and TRBJ2-3, with a tentative D call TRBD1 (5 bases). This CDR3 has 14 residues. V lost 0 bases, J lost 3 bases, and 8 bases lay in between. CDR1 and CDR2 from the germline V gene are SGHRS and YFSETQ. In DNA, the CDR3 is TGCGCCAGCAGCTTGGGCCCAGGGACAGATACGCAGTATTTT. As protein: CASSLGPGTDTQYF.

The rearrangement joins TRBV29-1 to TRBJ2-1, with TRBD2 identical over 11 bases. Germline V gene data show CDR1 as SQVTM and CDR2 as ANQGSEA. The CDR3 runs 17 residues. After removal of 6 bases from V and 8 bases from J, the junction contained 18 bases not matched to a gene. CDR3 in DNA: TGCAGCGTCGGAGGGGCTAGCGGGGGGCCAAAGGTCGATGAGCAGTTCTTC. Translating it yields CSVGGASGGPKVDEQFF.

The CDR3 DNA reads as TGTGCCAGCAGCTTAAGTGGAGTGGGACAGGGCGGATCCGGGGAGCTGTTTTTT. This translates into CASSLSGVGQGGSGELFF. The chain links TRBV11-1 to TRBJ2-2, with TRBD1 matching over 9 bases. This CDR3 has 18 residues. V shed 2 bases and J 6 bases; nucleotides not matched to a gene: 13. In germline, CDR1 is SGHAT, CDR2 FQDESV (reference sequence).

This clone was picked up one time. The chain carries TRBV19 and TRBJ1-4, with 7 positions matching TRBD1. In germline, CDR1 is LNHDA, CDR2 SQIVND (reference sequence). The trim removed 6 bases at V and 0 bases at J, leaving 4 bases unmatched. The CDR3 runs to 15 residues. CDR3 sequence reads: CASSHGQATNEKLFF. In DNA, the CDR3 is TGTGCCAGTAGCCATGGACAGGCAACTAATGAAAAACTGTTTTTT.

This rearrangement joins TRBV27 to TRBJ1-2; perhaps TRBD1 as D (5 bases). Germline CDR1 reads MNHEY; CDR2 reads SMNVEV (reference sequence). The CDR3 has 14 amino acids. V was shortened by 6 bases and J by 8 bases, with 19 bases between the two germline ends. CDR3 sequence: CASRPYGGVEGYTF. Here the CDR3 DNA reads TGTGCCAGCAGACCTTACGGGGGGGTTGAAGGCTACACCTTC.

This clone was seen once. J is TRBJ1-3 and V is TRBV7-2; D is perhaps TRBD1 (6 bases). Trimming stripped 2 bases from V and 3 bases from J, with 11 bases between. In germline, CDR1 is SGHTA, CDR2 FQGNSA. There are 15 residues in the CDR3. CDR3 bases: TGTGCCAGCAGCTTATGGGGGGCGCGTGGAAACACCATATATTTT. The encoded protein is CASSLWGARGNTIYF.

The rearrangement links TRBV5-4 to TRBJ1-2, with TRBD1 as a possible D gene (5 bases). Looked up from germline, CDR1 is SGHNT and CDR2 is YYREEE (reference sequence). This CDR3 region has 15 residues. Trimming took 4 bases from V and 5 from J, leaving 18 bases between them. CDR3: CASSLGGQGSYGYTF. Here the CDR3 DNA reads TGTGCCAGCAGCCTTGGCGGGCAGGGATCTTATGGCTACACCTTC.

A single count supports this clone. V is TRBV28 and J is TRBJ2-3; TRBD2 matches at 7 bases. CDR1 is MDHEN, CDR2 SYDVKM, per germline. There are 15 residues in the CDR3. Trimming removed 3 bases from V and 0 bases from J; junction bases left unmatched: 3. CDR3 protein: CASSLGGSSTDTQYF. DNA for the CDR3: TGTGCCAGCAGTTTGGGGGGGTCTAGCACAGATACGCAGTATTTT.

This clone was observed once. This chain joins TRBV10-3 and TRBJ2-7, with D perhaps assigned TRBD1 or TRBD2 (6 bases each). Trimming stripped 0 bases from V and 4 bases from J, with 13 bases between. CDR1 and CDR2 (germline): ENHRY, SYGVKD. The CDR3 totals 15 residues. The CDR3, as DNA: TGTGCCATCAGTGAGTCTATAGGGGGGAGGTACGAGCAGTACTTC. It yields the protein CAISESIGGRYEQYF.

J is TRBJ2-7 and V is TRBV2; D unclear. This CDR3 has 13 amino acids. V was trimmed by 6 bases and J by 7 bases, leaving 16 bases between them. CDR1 is SNHLY and CDR2 is FYNNEI in the germline V gene. CDR3 in amino acids: CASRANGFGEQYF. The CDR3 region has the DNA TGTGCCAGCAGGGCTAACGGGTTCGGGGAGCAGTACTTC.

The chain has TRBV6-1 and TRBJ2-5; maybe TRBD1 (5 bases). The closer fit of TRBJ2-7 to the DNA end suggests the J call may be wrong. The CDR3 has 14 residues. The germline V gene has CDR1 MNHNS and CDR2 SASEGT. DNA of the CDR3: TGTGCCACCTCGACGGTCGCAGGGAACAACGAGCAGTACTTC. Translation: CATSTVAGNNEQYF.

The chain is built from TRBV19 and TRBJ1-2; D possibly corresponds to TRBD1 (6 bases). Germline CDR1 and CDR2: LNHDA and SQIVND (reference sequence). V dropped 5 bases and J dropped 4 bases, with 11 bases sitting between them. The CDR3 is 13 amino acids. The CDR3 DNA reads as TGTGCCAGTAGTCCGACAGGCCCCTATGGCTACACCTTC. It yields the protein CASSPTGPYGYTF.

The chain joins TRBV30 to TRBJ2-3, with 13 bases matching TRBD2. Trimming at V came to 4 bases and at J to 1 base, leaving 5 bases not matched to a gene. Germline V gene lookup returns CDR1 GTSNPN and CDR2 SVGIG (reference sequence). The CDR3 spans 16 residues. CDR3: CAWKQGTSGGTDTQYF. The CDR3 DNA is TGTGCCTGGAAACAGGGGACTAGCGGGGGCACAGATACGCAGTATTTT. The full variable domain, rest sourced from reference TRBV30 and TRBJ2-3, is SQTIHQWPATLVQPVGSPLSLECTVEGTSNPNLYWYRQAAGRGLQLLFYSVGIGQISSEVPQNLSASRPQDRQFILSSKKLLLSDSGFYLCAWKQGTSGGTDTQYFGPGTRLTVL.

The chain employs TRBV29-1 and TRBJ1-4; D not resolved. The germline V and J ends were trimmed by 6 bases and 3 bases, with 11 bases remaining between them. The CDR3 extends over 13 amino acids. In germline, CDR1 is SQVTM, CDR2 ANQGSEA. The DNA for the CDR3 is TGCAGCGTCGCCGAGAGCCCTAATGAAAAACTGTTTTTT. Amino acids: CSVAESPNEKLFF.

The rearrangement links TRBV29-1 to TRBJ2-1; a weak D match, TRBD2 (7 bases). Trimming removed 3 bases from V and 6 bases from J, with 18 bases in between. In germline, CDR1 is SQVTM, CDR2 ANQGSEA. The CDR3 loop spans 15 amino acids. CDR3 nucleotides: TGCAGCGTTGAGAAATATAGGGGGGGGCCCAATGAGCAGTTCTTC. It specifies CSVEKYRGGPNEQFF.

This chain links TRBV5-5 with TRBJ2-7, with TRBD1 identical over 8 bases. Trimming cost V 4 bases and J 0 bases; bases outside gene matches: 9. Per the germline V gene, CDR1 is SGHKS and CDR2 is YYEKEE (reference sequence). The CDR3 runs to 16 residues. In DNA form, the CDR3 reads TGTGCCAGCAGCCCCGGGTTCGGACAGGGCTCCTACGAGCAGTACTTC. Encoded protein: CASSPGFGQGSYEQYF.

This chain links TRBV2 with TRBJ2-7, with D hard to call. This CDR3 comprises 14 residues. Trimming removed 0 bases at V and 5 bases at J, with 11 bases between. Germline V gene lookup returns CDR1 SNHLY and CDR2 FYNNEI. CDR3 DNA: TGTGCCAGCAGTGAAGCGTTATGGGCGAACGAGCAGTACTTC. It is translated as CASSEALWANEQYF. The complete variable domain, with remaining parts taken from reference TRBV2 and TRBJ2-7, reads EPEVTQTPSHQVTQMGQEVILRCVPISNHLYFYWYRQILGQKVEFLVSFYNNEISEKSEIFDDQFSVERPDGSNFTLKIRSTKLEDSAMYFCASSEALWANEQYFGPGTRLTVT.

The chain employs TRBV25-1 and TRBJ2-7, with D tentatively TRBD1 (5 bases). The CDR3 sequence is 13 residues long. CDR1 MGHDK and CDR2 SYGVNS come from the germline V gene. The V end was cut by 4 bases, the J end by 5 bases, with 12 bases between. The CDR3 nucleotides read TGTGCCAGCAGTGCCGACAGTCACCACGAGCAGTACTTC. Translated, it gives CASSADSHHEQYF.

In its sample, this clone was seen a few times. This chain joins TRBV5-6 and TRBJ1-3; D is uncertain. The V end lost 0 bases, the J end lost 3 bases, and 7 bases lay between the germline ends. The CDR3 runs to 14 residues. Germline V CDR1 and CDR2: SGHDT, YYEEEE. The CDR3: CASSLAGGGNTIYF. CDR3 nucleotide sequence: TGTGCCAGCAGCTTGGCAGGAGGTGGAAACACCATATATTTT.

The J gene is TRBJ2-7, the V gene TRBV11-2; D may be TRBD2 (6 bases). Trimming took off 5 bases at V and 0 bases at J, with 11 bases between the two ends. This CDR3 spans 14 amino acids. The germline gives CDR1 SGHAT, CDR2 FQNNGV. The CDR3 DNA reads as TGTGCCAGCAGCCAGACTAGGAGCTCCTACGAGCAGTACTTC. Protein: CASSQTRSSYEQYF.

The chain couples TRBV18 to TRBJ2-5; TRBD2 agrees at 7 bases. The trim removed 4 bases at V and 2 bases at J, leaving 7 bases unmatched. CDR3 length: 15 residues. CDR1 and CDR2 (germline): KGHSH, LQKENI. The CDR3 here is CASSRQGTIQETQYF. In DNA form, the CDR3 reads TGTGCCAGCTCACGTCAAGGGACTATTCAAGAGACCCAGTACTTC. Using reference TRBV18 and TRBJ2-5 for the parts outside the CDR3, the full variable domain is NAGVMQNPRHLVRRRGQEARLRCSPMKGHSHVYWYRQLPEEGLKFMVYLQKENIIDESGMPKERFSAEFPKEGPSILRIQQVVRGDSAAYFCASSRQGTIQETQYFGPGTRLLVL.

This chain connects TRBV28 to TRBJ1-3; TRBD1 might be the D (5 bases). Trimming cost V 7 bases and J 4 bases, with 11 bases left between them. CDR1 MDHEN and CDR2 SYDVKM come from the germline V gene. The CDR3 totals 13 residues. Here the CDR3 reads CASNQGDGNTIYF. CDR3 coding DNA: TGTGCCAGCAATCAGGGAGACGGAAACACCATATATTTT.

This clone was seen only a few times. This chain joins TRBV5-1 and TRBJ1-6; no definite D call. V lost 3 bases to trimming and J lost 2 bases, with 9 bases between them. Germline V gene sequence: CDR1 SGHRS, CDR2 YFSETQ. CDR3 length: 15 amino acids. In DNA form, the CDR3 reads TGCGCCAGCAGCTCCCGGGCCACCTATAATTCACCCCTCCACTTT. Encoded protein: CASSSRATYNSPLHF.